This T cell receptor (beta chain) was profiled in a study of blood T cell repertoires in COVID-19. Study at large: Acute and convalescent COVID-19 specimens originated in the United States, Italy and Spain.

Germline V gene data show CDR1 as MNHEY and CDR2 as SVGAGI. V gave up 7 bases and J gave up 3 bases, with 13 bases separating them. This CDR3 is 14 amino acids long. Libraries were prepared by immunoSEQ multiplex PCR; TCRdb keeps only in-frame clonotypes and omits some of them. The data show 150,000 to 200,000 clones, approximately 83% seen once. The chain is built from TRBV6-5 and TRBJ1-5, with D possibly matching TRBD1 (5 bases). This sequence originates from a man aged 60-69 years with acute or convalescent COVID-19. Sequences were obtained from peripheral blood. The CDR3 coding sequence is TGTGCCAGCAACTGGGGGGGGTACAATCAGCCCCAGCATTTT. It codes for CASNWGGYNQPQHF.